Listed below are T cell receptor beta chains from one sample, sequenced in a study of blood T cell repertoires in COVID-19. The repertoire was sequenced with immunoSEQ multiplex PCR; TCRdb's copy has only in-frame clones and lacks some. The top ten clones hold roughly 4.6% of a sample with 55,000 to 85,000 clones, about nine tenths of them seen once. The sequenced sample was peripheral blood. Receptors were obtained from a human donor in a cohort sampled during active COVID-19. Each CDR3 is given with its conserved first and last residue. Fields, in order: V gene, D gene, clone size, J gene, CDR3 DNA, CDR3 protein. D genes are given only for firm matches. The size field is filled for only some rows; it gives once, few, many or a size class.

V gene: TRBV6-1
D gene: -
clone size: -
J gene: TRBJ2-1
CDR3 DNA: TGTGCCAGCAGTGAAGATCCCGGGCACGGGGGCAATGAGCAGTTCTTC
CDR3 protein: CASSEDPGHGGNEQFF

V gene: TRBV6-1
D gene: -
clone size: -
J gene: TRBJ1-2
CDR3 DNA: TGTGCCAGCAGTGAGAGACAAAACTATGGCTACACCTTC
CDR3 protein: CASSERQNYGYTF

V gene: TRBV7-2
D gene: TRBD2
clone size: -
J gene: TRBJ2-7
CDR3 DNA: TGTGCCAGCAGCCCCGGGACTAGCGGGAGCTCCTACGAGCAGTACTTC
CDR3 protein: CASSPGTSGSSYEQYF

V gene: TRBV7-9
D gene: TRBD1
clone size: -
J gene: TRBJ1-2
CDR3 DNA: TGTGCCAGCAGCCGGGACAGGGACTATGGCTACACCTTC
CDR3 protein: CASSRDRDYGYTF

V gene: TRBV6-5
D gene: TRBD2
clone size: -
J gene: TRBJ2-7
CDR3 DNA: TGTGCCAGCAGTTACTCGCGGGGGAGCTCCTACGAGCAGTACTTC
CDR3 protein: CASSYSRGSSYEQYF

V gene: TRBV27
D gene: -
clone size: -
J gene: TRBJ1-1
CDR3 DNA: TGTGCCAGCAGTTTAGGTGGGGGCATGAACACTGAAGCTTTCTTT
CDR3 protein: CASSLGGGMNTEAFF

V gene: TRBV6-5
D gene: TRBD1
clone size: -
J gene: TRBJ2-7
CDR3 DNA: TGTGCCAGCAGTTATGAACGGGACAGGGTTCCCTACGAGCAGTACTTC
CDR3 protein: CASSYERDRVPYEQYF

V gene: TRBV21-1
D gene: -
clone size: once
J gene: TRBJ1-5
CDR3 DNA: TGTGCCAGCAGCTCCGGGGGGGGCAGGGCGAACAATCAGCCCCAGCATTTT
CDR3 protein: CASSSGGGRANNQPQHF

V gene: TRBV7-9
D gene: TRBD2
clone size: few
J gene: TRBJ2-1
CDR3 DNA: TGTGCCAGCAGCTTGGCTAGCGGGGTATGGGAGCAGTTCTTC
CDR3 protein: CASSLASGVWEQFF

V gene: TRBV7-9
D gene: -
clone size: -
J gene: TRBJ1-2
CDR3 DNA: TGTGCCAGCAGCCAGGATGGTAGGCCATCCTATGGCTACACCTTC
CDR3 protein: CASSQDGRPSYGYTF

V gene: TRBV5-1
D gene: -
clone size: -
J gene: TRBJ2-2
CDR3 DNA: TGCGCCAGCAGCTCTTCTAGCGTCTCGGGCACCGGGGAGCTGTTTTTT
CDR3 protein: CASSSSSVSGTGELFF

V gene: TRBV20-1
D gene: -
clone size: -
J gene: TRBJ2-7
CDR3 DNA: TGCAGTGCTAGTAGTACAAGCTACGAGCAGTACTTC
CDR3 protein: CSASSTSYEQYF

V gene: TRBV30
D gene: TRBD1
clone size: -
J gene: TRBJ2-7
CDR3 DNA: TGTGCCTGGGGGCCAGACAGGGCCTACGAGCAGTACTTC
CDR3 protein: CAWGPDRAYEQYF

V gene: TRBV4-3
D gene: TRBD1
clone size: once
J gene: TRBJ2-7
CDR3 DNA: TGCGCCAGCAGCCAGGCGGGACAGGGAAGCGAGCAGTACTTC
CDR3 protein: CASSQAGQGSEQYF

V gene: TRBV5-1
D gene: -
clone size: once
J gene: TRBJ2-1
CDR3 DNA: TGCGCCAGCAGCTTGGATCAGGGGACCTACAATGAGCAGTTCTTC
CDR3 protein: CASSLDQGTYNEQFF

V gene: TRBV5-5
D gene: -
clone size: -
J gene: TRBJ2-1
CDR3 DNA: TGTGCCAGCAGCTTGCTACCCCTGGACGGGAGCCTCGGAAATGAGCAGTTCTTC
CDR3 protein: CASSLLPLDGSLGNEQFF

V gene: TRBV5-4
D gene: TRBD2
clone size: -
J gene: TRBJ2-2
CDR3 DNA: TGTGCCAGCAGACACGGGACTAAGAACACCGGGGAGCTGTTTTTT
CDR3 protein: CASRHGTKNTGELFF

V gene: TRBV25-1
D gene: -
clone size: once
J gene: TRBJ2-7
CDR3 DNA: TGTGCCAGCAGTGAATTGGAGGGAGCTGTCGACGAGCAGTACTTC
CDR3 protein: CASSELEGAVDEQYF

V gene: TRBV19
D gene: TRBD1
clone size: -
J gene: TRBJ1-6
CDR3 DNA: TGTGCCAGTAGTATAAGAACAGGGGGCGCCTATAATTCACCCCTCCACTTT
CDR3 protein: CASSIRTGGAYNSPLHF

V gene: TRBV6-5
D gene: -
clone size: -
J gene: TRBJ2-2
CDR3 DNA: TGTGCCAGCGGCCAGGGGCGCACCGGGGAGCTGTTTTTT
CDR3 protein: CASGQGRTGELFF

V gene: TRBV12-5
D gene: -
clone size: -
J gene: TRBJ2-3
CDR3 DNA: TGTGCTAGTGGTTTTGTGGGACACCTCCCCGATACGCAGTATTTT
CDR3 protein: CASGFVGHLPDTQYF

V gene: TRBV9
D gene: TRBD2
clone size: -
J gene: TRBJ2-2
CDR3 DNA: TGTGCCAGCAGCGTAGCTCTAGCGGGGGGGCCAAGCACCGGGGAGCTGTTTTTT
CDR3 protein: CASSVALAGGPSTGELFF

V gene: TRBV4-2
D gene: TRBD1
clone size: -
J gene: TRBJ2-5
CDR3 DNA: TGTGCCAGCAGCCAAGAGCCCCTGGGACAGCAAGAGACCCAGTACTTC
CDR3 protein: CASSQEPLGQQETQYF

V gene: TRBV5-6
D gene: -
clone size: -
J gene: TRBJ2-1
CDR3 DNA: TGTGCCAGCAGCAACGCTAACCCTCAGGATGAGCAGTTCTTC
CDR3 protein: CASSNANPQDEQFF